The T cell receptor (beta chain) under discussion was sequenced for a study of blood T cell repertoires in COVID-19 (TCRdb year 2020). For the study in its entirety: Collaborator samples came from the United States, Italy and Spain and covered acute and convalescent phases of COVID-19. Samples came from the ongoing ImmuneRACE study (first 160 participants) plus 1,254 subjects from 6 global collaborators. The repertoires were released in a freely available public database meant as a resource for research on the immune response to SARS-CoV-2. HLA class I and class II types, where available, came from metadata supplied by the sample provider rather than from assay-based typing. Subjects who had been exposed to COVID-19, were actively infected with it, or had recovered from it provided the deeply sampled blood TCRbeta repertoires that made up the dataset. Nearly every sample came with metadata listing a de-identified subject ID, COVID-19 status, age in years and sex. The material from the prospective study consisted of cDNA or gDNA derived from T cells, B-cell-depleted T cells, or PBMCs.

Of note for this clone: This clone's antigen is unknown. No base-level quality is on record; no much larger clone is a single base apart.

The collaborating institutions used their own protocols to collect whole blood in K2EDTA tubes. For TCRbeta analysis, collaborators shipped samples in one of three forms: frozen whole blood, isolated PBMCs, or DNA extracted from either of those sample types. TCRbeta CDR3 regions were amplified from genomic DNA by means of the immunoSEQ Assay, a bias-controlled multiplex PCR. Turning to the authors' computational methods: Nucleated cell counts per sample were estimated from amplification of reference gene primers within the assay. Sequence reads were collapsed and filtered to measure the absolute abundance of every unique TCRbeta CDR3 rearrangement. For each sample, productive Simpson clonality was calculated by taking the square root of Simpson's diversity index across productive rearrangements. TCRdb's version of the immuneACCESS table is confined to in-frame rearrangements and falls short of the full clone set. An unresolved V gene accounts for under half of the shortfall where checked; the remainder is of unknown origin. V, J and clone size were drawn from that table, and D and trimming were deduced from the DNA. The sample data list about 120,000 clones, and around nine tenths of these were observed just once. Of the sample, roughly 1.9% falls within the top ten clones.

Study-level results and caveats: How much clinical and demographic metadata was included differed by source and by participant, and the metadata was provided uncurated.

The CDR3 contains 13 residues, cysteine and phenylalanine counted. CDR3 DNA only is kept here, 39 bases in frame from base 1. Based on the germline V gene, the CDR1 and CDR2 sequences are SNHLY and FYNNEI. V lost 10 bases and J lost 5 bases, and the count of bases not matched to a germline gene is 10. Source material: peripheral blood. The receptor comes from a human donor with active COVID-19. The donor label of this sample is uncertain. The chain was built from TRBV2 and TRBJ1-2, and TRBD1 aligns with 7 junction nucleotides. The CDR3 sequence is CATATGLGYGYTF. The nucleotide sequence reads TGTGCCACCGCGACAGGGTTGGGGTATGGCTACACCTTC. With all but the CDR3 taken from the reference TRBV2 and TRBJ1-2 genes, the full variable domain is: EPEVTQTPSHQVTQMGQEVILRCVPISNHLYFYWYRQILGQKVEFLVSFYNNEISEKSEIFDDQFSVERPDGSNFTLKIRSTKLEDSAMYFCATATGLGYGYTFGSGTRLTVV.